These 10 T cell receptor beta chains came from one sample sequenced in a study of T cell responses to AZD1222 COVID-19 vaccine. The table came from immunoSEQ multiplex PCR; TCRdb's copy has only in-frame clones and leaves some out. The data hold roughly 150,000 clones, with around 91% observed a single time. The material was peripheral blood, obtained 28 days after the second AZD1222 dose. These receptors all stem from an adult who received the AZD1222 COVID-19 vaccine.

The rearrangement joins TRBV5-8 to TRBJ1-4, with TRBD1 matching 9 bases. In germline, CDR1 is SGHTS, CDR2 YDEGEE. V dropped 4 bases and J dropped 6; count of bases not matched to a gene: 7. This CDR3 is built from 15 residues. In DNA, the CDR3 is TGTGCCAGCAGCAAAGGACAGGGGATCGATGAAAAACTGTTTTTT. It specifies CASSKGQGIDEKLFF.

The chain is built from TRBV4-3 and TRBJ1-2; possible D gene TRBD1, 5 bases. Germline V gene lookup returns CDR1 LGHNA and CDR2 YSLEER. The CDR3 consists of 16 residues. The V end was cut by 3 bases, the J end by 7 bases, with 21 bases between. The chain's CDR3 is CASSQQISGLHGGYTF. For the CDR3, the DNA is TGCGCCAGCAGCCAGCAAATTTCGGGACTCCATGGTGGCTACACCTTC.

In this sample, this clone is medium-sized. The gene calls are TRBV18 and TRBJ2-5; tentatively, D is TRBD2 (5 bases). With 3 bases removed from V and 3 bases from J, the gap between germline ends came to 8 bases. The CDR3 has 13 residues. Germline V gene lookup returns CDR1 KGHSH and CDR2 LQKENI. This CDR3 reads CASSPYGEETQYF. As DNA, the CDR3 is TGTGCCAGCTCACCGTACGGGGAAGAGACCCAGTACTTC.

V usage is TRBV28 and J usage is TRBJ2-1, with D perhaps TRBD2 (5 bases). Germline V CDR1 and CDR2: MDHEN, SYDVKM. The length of the CDR3 is 15 residues. Trimming shortened V by 2 bases and J by 4 bases, and 12 bases separated the two germline ends. The CDR3 DNA sequence: TGTGCCAGCAGTTTAGAGGGATCCTCATACAATGAGCAGTTCTTC. It specifies CASSLEGSSYNEQFF.

This chain connects TRBV7-9 to TRBJ1-4; D unresolved. V lost 5 bases, J lost 8 bases, and 15 bases lay in between. Germline CDR1 reads SEHNR; CDR2 reads FQNEAQ (reference sequence). The CDR3 runs 14 residues. The CDR3 DNA sequence: TGTGCCAGCAGCCCGGAAGGATTCAGAGAAAAACTGTTTTTT. Translating gives CASSPEGFREKLFF.

The rearrangement links TRBV5-5 to TRBJ2-4; D is possibly TRBD1 or TRBD2 (5 bases each). Germline CDR1 is SGHKS and CDR2 is YYEKEE (reference sequence). The CDR3 runs 16 residues. V lost 0 bases to trimming and J lost 7 bases, with 17 bases between them. CDR3 DNA sequence: TGTGCCAGCAGCTTGGACCCAGGGTTGGGCGGGAACATTCAGTACTTC. Protein: CASSLDPGLGGNIQYF.

V gene TRBV5-1 combines with J gene TRBJ1-1, with a possible D match to TRBD1 (6 bases). Trimming cost V 4 bases and J 4 bases, with 14 bases left between them. The CDR3 has 14 residues. The germline V gene has CDR1 SGHRS and CDR2 YFSETQ. The CDR3 spells CASSRWGGGTEAFF. The DNA of the CDR3 is TGCGCCAGCAGCCGATGGGGAGGGGGCACTGAAGCTTTCTTT.

With regard to this clone: Other DNA sequences within the sample encode an identical CDR3. The rearrangement joins TRBV9 to TRBJ2-1; D is tentatively TRBD1 or TRBD2 (6 bases each). Germline V gene lookup returns CDR1 SGDLS and CDR2 YYNGEE. V was cut by 0 bases and J by 4 bases, with 11 bases left in between. The CDR3 runs 15 residues. The CDR3 reads CASSVVGGSYNEQFF. CDR3 DNA: TGTGCCAGCAGCGTAGTGGGGGGCTCGTACAATGAGCAGTTCTTC.

CDR3 nucleotides: TGTGCCACTTGGAGGGAGGGAAGGAACTATGGCTACACCTTC. Residues: CATWREGRNYGYTF. This sequence joins TRBV6-6 and TRBJ1-2, with D unresolved. This CDR3 spans 14 amino acids. The germline CDR1 and CDR2 sequences are MNHNY and SVGAGI (reference sequence). Trimming took off 10 bases at V and 2 bases at J, with 17 bases between the two ends.

The V gene is TRBV5-4, the J gene TRBJ2-1, with TRBD1 identical over 7 bases. The germline CDR1 and CDR2 sequences are SGHNT and YYREEE (reference sequence). This CDR3 comprises 15 residues. V trimming: 4 bases; J trimming: 10 bases; junction bases outside the gene matches: 14. The CDR3 protein is CASSRSGGRGGEQFF. The CDR3 nucleotides are TGTGCCAGCAGCCGGTCAGGGGGTAGGGGCGGAGAGCAGTTCTTC.